The 9 T cell receptor beta chains listed next were all sequenced from one sample in a study of cytomegalovirus exposure and HLA in healthy donors. PCR primers comprised 60 Vbeta and 13 Jbeta primers. Assay used: immunoSEQ multiplex PCR; TCRdb lists only in-frame clones, some missing. The sample holds 200,000 or so clones; 82% are singletons and the top ten take 6.5%. Sequenced sample: PBMCs. The receptors originated from a woman aged 45-59 years in good health and CMV-seropositive.

The chain is built from TRBV27 and TRBJ1-1, with D perhaps matching TRBD1 (6 bases). Germline V lookup: CDR1 MNHEY, CDR2 SMNVEV (reference sequence). The CDR3 runs 13 residues. V lost 3 bases and J 3 bases, leaving 8 bases between the germline ends. For the CDR3, the DNA is TGTGCCAGCAGTTTCCCAGGGGACACTGAAGCTTTCTTT. Translating gives CASSFPGDTEAFF.

The V and J genes are TRBV6-6 and TRBJ2-7; 9 bases are shared with TRBD2. The CDR3 has 15 residues. CDR1 is MNHNY and CDR2 is SVGAGI in the germline V gene (reference sequence). With V trimmed by 0 bases and J by 3 bases, 3 bases remained unmatched. The DNA of the CDR3 is TGTGCCAGCAGTTACTCCCCGCGGGGGGGCTACGAGCAGTACTTC. Translation: CASSYSPRGGYEQYF.

A few counts support this clone. The chain employs TRBV5-6 and TRBJ1-1, with TRBD1 as a possible D gene (6 bases). The ends were cut back, 3 bases at V and 5 bases at J, with 17 bases in the middle. This CDR3 region has 15 residues. Germline CDR1 SGHDT, CDR2 YYEEEE. Here the CDR3 DNA reads TGTGCCAGCAGCTCCTTCGGGGGGCCTCGGACTGAAGCTTTCTTT. It translates to CASSSFGGPRTEAFF.

The chain combines TRBV28 with TRBJ2-3; tentatively, D is TRBD2 (5 bases). Germline lookup yields CDR1 MDHEN and CDR2 SYDVKM. The V gene lost 7 bases and the J gene lost 0 bases, with 11 bases spanning the gap. This CDR3 contains 14 residues. CDR3 loop: CASKSGISTDTQYF. In DNA form, the CDR3 reads TGTGCCAGCAAATCGGGGATTAGCACAGATACGCAGTATTTT.

The V and J genes are TRBV30 and TRBJ2-1; D perhaps matches TRBD1 (6 bases). Trimming pared 0 bases from V and 9 bases from J, leaving 9 bases between. The CDR3 extends over 12 amino acids. Germline V CDR1 and CDR2: GTSNPN, SVGIG (reference sequence). This chain's CDR3 is CAWSVSRGEQFF. CDR3 bases: TGTGCCTGGAGTGTTTCCAGGGGTGAGCAGTTCTTC.

This chain links TRBV6-4 with TRBJ1-6; D is unclear. This CDR3 region has 14 residues. Germline V CDR1 and CDR2: MRHNA, SNTAGT. Between the trimmed V and J ends, which lost 5 bases and 7 bases, there was a span of 12 bases. CDR3: CASSRTGVNSPLHF. CDR3 nucleotide sequence: TGTGCCAGCAGTCGGACGGGAGTAAATTCACCCCTCCACTTT.

V usage is TRBV2 and J usage is TRBJ1-2; weak D call: TRBD1 (5 bases). V was trimmed by 7 bases and J by 0 bases, leaving 12 bases between them. This CDR3 is 14 amino acids long. Germline lookup yields CDR1 SNHLY and CDR2 FYNNEI. CDR3 region: CASNLGHSNYGYTF. The CDR3 DNA follows: TGTGCCAGCAACCTCGGACACTCTAACTATGGCTACACCTTC. The full variable domain, rest sourced from reference TRBV2 and TRBJ1-2, is EPEVTQTPSHQVTQMGQEVILRCVPISNHLYFYWYRQILGQKVEFLVSFYNNEISEKSEIFDDQFSVERPDGSNFTLKIRSTKLEDSAMYFCASNLGHSNYGYTFGSGTRLTVV.

This rearrangement joins TRBV5-4 to TRBJ2-3, with 10 positions matching TRBD2. This CDR3 contains 16 residues. Germline V gene sequence: CDR1 SGHNT, CDR2 YYREEE (reference sequence). The junction had 9 bases not matched to a gene; V was cut back by 2 bases and J by 6 bases. Here the CDR3 DNA reads TGTGCCAGCAGCTTCCCCGGGACTAGCGCGGGGGATACGCAGTATTTT. Translated, it gives CASSFPGTSAGDTQYF.

The rearrangement links TRBV5-6 to TRBJ1-4, with 7 positions matching TRBD1. The CDR3 is made up of 14 amino acids. Germline V gives CDR1 SGHDT, CDR2 YYEEEE. V was pared by 5 bases and J by 8 bases, with 9 bases of the junction left unmatched. The CDR3 loop is CASRIKGGEEKLFF. In DNA form, the CDR3 reads TGTGCCAGCAGAATAAAAGGGGGCGAGGAAAAACTGTTTTTT.